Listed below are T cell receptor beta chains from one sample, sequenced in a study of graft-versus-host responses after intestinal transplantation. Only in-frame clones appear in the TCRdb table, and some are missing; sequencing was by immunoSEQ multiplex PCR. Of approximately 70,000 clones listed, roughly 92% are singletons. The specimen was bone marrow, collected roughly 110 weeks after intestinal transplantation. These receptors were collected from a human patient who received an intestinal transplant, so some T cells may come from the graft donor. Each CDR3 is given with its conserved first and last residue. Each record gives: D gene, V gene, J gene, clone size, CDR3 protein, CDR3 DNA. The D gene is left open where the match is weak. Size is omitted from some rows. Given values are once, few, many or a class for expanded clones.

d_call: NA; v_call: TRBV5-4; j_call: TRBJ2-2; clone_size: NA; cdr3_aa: CASSLETAISSGELFF; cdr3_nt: TGTGCCAGCAGCTTGGAGACAGCGATTTCTTCCGGGGAGCTGTTTTTT
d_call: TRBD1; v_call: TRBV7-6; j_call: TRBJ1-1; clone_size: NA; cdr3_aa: CASSSPGTGGTEAFF; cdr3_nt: TGTGCCAGCAGCTCGCCCGGGACAGGGGGCACTGAAGCTTTCTTT
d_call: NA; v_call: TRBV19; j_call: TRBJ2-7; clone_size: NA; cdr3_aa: CASSITGWNFEQYF; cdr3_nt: TGTGCCAGTAGTATAACAGGGTGGAATTTCGAGCAGTACTTC
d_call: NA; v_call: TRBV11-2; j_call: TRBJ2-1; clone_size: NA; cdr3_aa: CASSLDLGVEQFF; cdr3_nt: TGTGCCAGCAGCTTAGATTTAGGGGTTGAGCAGTTCTTC
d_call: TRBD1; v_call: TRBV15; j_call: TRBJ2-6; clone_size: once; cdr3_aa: CATRRSGQGLSGANVLTF; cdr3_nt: TGTGCCACCCGGCGGTCAGGACAGGGCCTCTCTGGGGCCAACGTCCTGACTTTC
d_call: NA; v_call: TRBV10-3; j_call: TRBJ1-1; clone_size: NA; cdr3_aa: CAISDYKDLNTEAFF; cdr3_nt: TGTGCCATCAGTGATTATAAGGACTTGAACACTGAAGCTTTCTTT
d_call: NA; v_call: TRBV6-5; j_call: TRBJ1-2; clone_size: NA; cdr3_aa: CASSYEWPPPYGYTF; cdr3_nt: TGTGCCAGCAGTTACGAGTGGCCTCCCCCTTATGGCTACACCTTC
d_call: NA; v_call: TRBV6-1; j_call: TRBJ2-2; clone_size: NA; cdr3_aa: CASSRGGVYTGELFF; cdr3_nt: TGTGCCAGCAGCCGCGGCGGGGTGTACACCGGGGAGCTGTTTTTT
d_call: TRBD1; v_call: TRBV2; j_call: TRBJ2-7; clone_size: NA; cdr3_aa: CASRKETGGTIDEQYF; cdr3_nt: TGTGCCAGCAGGAAGGAAACAGGGGGGACCATTGACGAGCAGTACTTC
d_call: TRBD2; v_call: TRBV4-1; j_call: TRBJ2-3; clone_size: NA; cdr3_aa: CASSQRTSGGNYRF; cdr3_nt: TGCGCCAGCAGCCAAAGGACTAGCGGGGGGAACTACCGTTTT
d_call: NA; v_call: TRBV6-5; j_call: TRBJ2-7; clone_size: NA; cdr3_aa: CASSYSSYEQYF; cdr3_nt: TGTGCCAGCAGTTACTCGAGCTACGAGCAGTACTTC
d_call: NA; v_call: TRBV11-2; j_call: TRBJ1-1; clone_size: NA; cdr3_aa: CASSLVHSAANTEAFF; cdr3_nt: TGTGCCAGCAGCTTAGTTCATAGCGCAGCGAACACTGAAGCTTTCTTT
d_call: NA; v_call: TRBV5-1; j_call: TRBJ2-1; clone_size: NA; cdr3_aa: CASSLDRPSSYNEQFF; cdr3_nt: TGCGCCAGCAGCTTGGACAGGCCGAGCTCCTACAATGAGCAGTTCTTC
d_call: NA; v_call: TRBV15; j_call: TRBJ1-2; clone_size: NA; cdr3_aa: CATRTRTGYGYTF; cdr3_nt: TGTGCCACCAGGACGAGAACAGGGTATGGCTACACCTTC
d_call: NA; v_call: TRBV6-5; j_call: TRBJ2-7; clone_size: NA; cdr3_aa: CASSDGTGQIHEQYF; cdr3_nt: TGTGCCAGCAGCGACGGGACTGGACAGATCCACGAGCAGTACTTC
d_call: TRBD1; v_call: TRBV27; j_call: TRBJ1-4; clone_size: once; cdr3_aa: CASRQTGYSEKLFF; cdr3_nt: TGTGCCAGCAGACAGACAGGGTACAGTGAAAAACTGTTTTTT
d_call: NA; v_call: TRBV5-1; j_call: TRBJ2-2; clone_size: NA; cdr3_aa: CASSLERDTGELFF; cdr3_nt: TGCGCCAGCAGCTTGGAACGGGACACCGGGGAGCTGTTTTTT
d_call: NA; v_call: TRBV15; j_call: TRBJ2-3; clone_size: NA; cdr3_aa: CATSSGAGMTTDTQYF; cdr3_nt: TGTGCCACCAGCTCCGGTGCGGGAATGACCACAGATACGCAGTATTTT
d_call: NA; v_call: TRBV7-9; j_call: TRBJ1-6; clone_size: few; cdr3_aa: CASSLGLDNNSPLHF; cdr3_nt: TGTGCCAGCAGCTTAGGACTTGATAATAATTCACCCCTCCACTTT
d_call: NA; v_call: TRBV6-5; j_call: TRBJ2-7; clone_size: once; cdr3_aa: CASSYSSTGPYEQYF; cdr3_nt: TGTGCCAGCAGTTACTCGAGTACAGGGCCCTACGAGCAGTACTTC
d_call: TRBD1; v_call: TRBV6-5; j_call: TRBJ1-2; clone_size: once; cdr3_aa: CASSSPGQGTLYGYTF; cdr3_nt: TGTGCCAGCAGTTCCCCGGGACAGGGGACCCTCTATGGCTACACCTTC
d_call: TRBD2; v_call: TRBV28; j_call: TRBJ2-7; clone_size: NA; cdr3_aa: CASSFREVYEQYF; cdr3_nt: TGTGCCAGCAGTTTCCGGGAGGTCTACGAGCAGTACTTC
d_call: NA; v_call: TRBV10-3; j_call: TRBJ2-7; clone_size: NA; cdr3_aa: CAISGASQSSYEQYF; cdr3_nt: TGTGCCATCAGTGGTGCTAGCCAGAGCTCCTACGAGCAGTACTTC
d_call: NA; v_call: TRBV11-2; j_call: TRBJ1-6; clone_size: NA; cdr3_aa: CASSLNGGPDSPLHF; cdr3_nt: TGTGCCAGCAGCCTAAACGGAGGCCCCGATTCACCCCTCCACTTT
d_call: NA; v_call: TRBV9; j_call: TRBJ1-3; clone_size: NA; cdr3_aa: CASSAEPRASGNTIYF; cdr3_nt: TGTGCCAGCAGCGCCGAGCCCAGGGCCTCTGGAAACACCATATATTTT
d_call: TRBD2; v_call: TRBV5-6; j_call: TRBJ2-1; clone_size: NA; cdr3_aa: CASSLAPSGGIGNEQFF; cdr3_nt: TGTGCCAGCAGCTTGGCCCCCAGCGGGGGAATAGGTAATGAGCAGTTCTTC
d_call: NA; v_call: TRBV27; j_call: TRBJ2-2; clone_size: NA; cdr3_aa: CASSLWSGELFF; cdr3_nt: TGTGCCAGCAGTTTATGGTCCGGGGAGCTGTTTTTT
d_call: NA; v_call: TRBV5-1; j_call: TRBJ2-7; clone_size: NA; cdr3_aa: CASSLMGAYEQYF; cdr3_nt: TGCGCCAGCAGCTTGATGGGAGCGTACGAGCAGTACTTC
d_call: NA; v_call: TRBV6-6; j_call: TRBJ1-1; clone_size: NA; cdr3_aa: CASTDNLNTEAFF; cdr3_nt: TGTGCCAGCACCGATAACCTGAACACTGAAGCTTTCTTT
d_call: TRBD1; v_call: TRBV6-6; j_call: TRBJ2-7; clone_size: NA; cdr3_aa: CASRPGTGAVYEQYF; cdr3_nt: TGTGCCAGCAGACCAGGGACAGGGGCGGTCTACGAGCAGTACTTC
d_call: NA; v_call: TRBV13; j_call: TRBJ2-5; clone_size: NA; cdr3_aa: CASSYLLKQETQYF; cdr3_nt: TGTGCCAGCAGCTACCTACTGAAACAAGAGACCCAGTACTTC
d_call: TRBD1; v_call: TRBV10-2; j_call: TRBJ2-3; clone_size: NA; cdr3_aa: CASSEWTGGTDTQYF; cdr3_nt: TGCGCCAGCAGTGAGTGGACAGGCGGGACAGATACGCAGTATTTT
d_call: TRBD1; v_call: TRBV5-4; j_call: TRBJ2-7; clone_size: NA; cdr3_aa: CASSSARDRVPYEQYF; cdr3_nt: TGTGCCAGCAGCTCTGCCCGGGACAGGGTCCCCTACGAGCAGTACTTC
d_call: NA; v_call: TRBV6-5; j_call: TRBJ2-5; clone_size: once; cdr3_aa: CASSYAGRETQYF; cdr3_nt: TGTGCCAGCAGTTACGCAGGACGAGAGACCCAGTACTTC
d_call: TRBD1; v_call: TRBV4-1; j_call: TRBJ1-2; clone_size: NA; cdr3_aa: CASSDDREEDYGYTF; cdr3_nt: TGCGCCAGCAGCGACGACAGGGAGGAAGACTATGGCTACACCTTC
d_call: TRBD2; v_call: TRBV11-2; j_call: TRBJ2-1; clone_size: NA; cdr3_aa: CASKLAGGNNEQFF; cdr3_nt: TGTGCCAGCAAACTAGCGGGAGGGAACAATGAGCAGTTCTTC
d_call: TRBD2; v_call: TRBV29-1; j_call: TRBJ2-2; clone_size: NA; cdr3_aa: CSVGTSGNTGELFF; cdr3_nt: TGCAGCGTAGGGACTAGCGGGAACACCGGGGAGCTGTTTTTT
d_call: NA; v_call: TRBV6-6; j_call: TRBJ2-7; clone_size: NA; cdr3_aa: CASATGRNEQYF; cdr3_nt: TGTGCCAGCGCGACAGGACGGAACGAGCAGTACTTC
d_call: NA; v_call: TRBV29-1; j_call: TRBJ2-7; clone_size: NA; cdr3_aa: CSVQDYQHGYEQYF; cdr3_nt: TGCAGCGTGCAGGATTATCAGCACGGCTACGAGCAGTACTTC
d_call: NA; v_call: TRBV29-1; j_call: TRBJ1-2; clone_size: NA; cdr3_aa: CSVDSYGYAF; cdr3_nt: TGCAGCGTTGACAGCTATGGCTACGCCTTC
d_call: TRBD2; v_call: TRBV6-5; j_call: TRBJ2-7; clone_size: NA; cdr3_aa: CASLGLAGDYEQYF; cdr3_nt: TGTGCCAGCCTTGGACTAGCGGGAGACTACGAGCAGTACTTC
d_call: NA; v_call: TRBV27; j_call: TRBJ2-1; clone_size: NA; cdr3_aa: CASSFSPSSYNEQFF; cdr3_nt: TGTGCCAGCAGTTTTTCCCCCAGCTCCTACAATGAGCAGTTCTTC
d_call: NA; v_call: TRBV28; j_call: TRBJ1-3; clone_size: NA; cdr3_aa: CASSLEARGFTIYF; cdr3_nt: TGTGCCAGCAGTTTAGAGGCACGAGGGTTCACCATATATTTT
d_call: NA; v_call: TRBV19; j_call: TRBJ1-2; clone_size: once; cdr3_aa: CASTIGGRSGYTF; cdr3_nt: TGTGCCAGTACCATCGGGGGTAGGAGCGGCTACACCTTC
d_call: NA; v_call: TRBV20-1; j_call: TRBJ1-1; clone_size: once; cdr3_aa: CSARVNTEAFF; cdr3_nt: TGCAGTGCGCGGGTGAACACTGAAGCTTTCTTT
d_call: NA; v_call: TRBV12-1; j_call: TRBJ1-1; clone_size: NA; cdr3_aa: CASSRGGGNTEAFF; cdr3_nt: TGTGCCAGCAGCCGCGGAGGGGGGAACACTGAAGCTTTCTTT
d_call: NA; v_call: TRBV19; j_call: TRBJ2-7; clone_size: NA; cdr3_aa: CASSSYRNDEQYF; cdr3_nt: TGTGCCAGTAGTAGTTACAGGAACGACGAGCAGTACTTC
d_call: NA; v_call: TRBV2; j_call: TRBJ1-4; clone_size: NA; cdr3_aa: CACGGRRWEKLFF; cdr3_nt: TGTGCTTGTGGGGGGCGACGTTGGGAAAAACTGTTTTTT
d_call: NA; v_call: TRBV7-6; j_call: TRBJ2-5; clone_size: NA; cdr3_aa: CASSHRDRQETQYF; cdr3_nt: TGTGCCAGCAGCCACCGAGACAGACAAGAGACCCAGTACTTC
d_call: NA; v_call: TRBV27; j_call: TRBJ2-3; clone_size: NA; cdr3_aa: CASRGPAVSTDTQYF; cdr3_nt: TGTGCCAGCAGGGGCCCAGCGGTGAGCACAGATACGCAGTATTTT
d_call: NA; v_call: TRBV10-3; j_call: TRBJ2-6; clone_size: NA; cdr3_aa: CAISEQGPLTGANVLTF; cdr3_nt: TGTGCCATCAGTGAGCAGGGGCCCCTGACTGGGGCCAACGTCCTGACTTTC
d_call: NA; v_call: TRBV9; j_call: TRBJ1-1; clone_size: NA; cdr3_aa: CASSVEGVRDTEAFF; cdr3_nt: TGTGCCAGCAGCGTAGAGGGGGTGAGGGACACTGAAGCTTTCTTT
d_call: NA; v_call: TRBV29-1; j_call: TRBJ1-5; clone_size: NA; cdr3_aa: CSVARGAGQPQHF; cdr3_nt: TGCAGCGTTGCCCGGGGGGCGGGGCAGCCCCAGCATTTT
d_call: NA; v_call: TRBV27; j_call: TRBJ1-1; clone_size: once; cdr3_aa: CASSWRGLGEAFF; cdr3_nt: TGTGCCAGCAGTTGGAGGGGTCTAGGTGAAGCTTTCTTT
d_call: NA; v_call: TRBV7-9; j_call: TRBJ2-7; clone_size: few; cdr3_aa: CASSWTAYEQYF; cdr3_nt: TGTGCCAGCAGCTGGACAGCCTACGAGCAGTACTTC
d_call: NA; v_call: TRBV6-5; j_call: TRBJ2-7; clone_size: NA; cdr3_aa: CASGRRDEQYF; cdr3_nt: TGTGCCAGCGGTAGGCGAGACGAGCAGTACTTC
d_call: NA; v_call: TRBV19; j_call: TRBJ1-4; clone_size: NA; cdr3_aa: CASRLPNNEKLFF; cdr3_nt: TGTGCCAGTAGGCTTCCCAATAATGAAAAACTGTTTTTT
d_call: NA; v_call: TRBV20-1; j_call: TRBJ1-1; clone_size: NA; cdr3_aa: CSARTTEAFF; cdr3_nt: TGCAGTGCTAGAACTACTGAAGCTTTCTTT
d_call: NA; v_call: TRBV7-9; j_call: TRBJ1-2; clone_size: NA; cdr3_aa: CASSLGRQVTGYTF; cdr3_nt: TGTGCCAGCAGCTTAGGGCGGCAGGTGACTGGCTACACCTTC